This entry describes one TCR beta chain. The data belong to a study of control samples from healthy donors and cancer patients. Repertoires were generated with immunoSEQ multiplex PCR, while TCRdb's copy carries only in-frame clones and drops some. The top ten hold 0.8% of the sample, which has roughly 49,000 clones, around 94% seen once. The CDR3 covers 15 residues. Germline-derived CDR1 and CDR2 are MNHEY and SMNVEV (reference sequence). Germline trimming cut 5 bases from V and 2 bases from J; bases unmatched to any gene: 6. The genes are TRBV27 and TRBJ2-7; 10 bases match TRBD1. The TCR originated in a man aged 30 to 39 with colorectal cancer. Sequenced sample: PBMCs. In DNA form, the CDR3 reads TGTGCCAGCAGTCCCGGACAGGGGGTGACCTACGAGCAGTACTTC. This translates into CASSPGQGVTYEQYF.